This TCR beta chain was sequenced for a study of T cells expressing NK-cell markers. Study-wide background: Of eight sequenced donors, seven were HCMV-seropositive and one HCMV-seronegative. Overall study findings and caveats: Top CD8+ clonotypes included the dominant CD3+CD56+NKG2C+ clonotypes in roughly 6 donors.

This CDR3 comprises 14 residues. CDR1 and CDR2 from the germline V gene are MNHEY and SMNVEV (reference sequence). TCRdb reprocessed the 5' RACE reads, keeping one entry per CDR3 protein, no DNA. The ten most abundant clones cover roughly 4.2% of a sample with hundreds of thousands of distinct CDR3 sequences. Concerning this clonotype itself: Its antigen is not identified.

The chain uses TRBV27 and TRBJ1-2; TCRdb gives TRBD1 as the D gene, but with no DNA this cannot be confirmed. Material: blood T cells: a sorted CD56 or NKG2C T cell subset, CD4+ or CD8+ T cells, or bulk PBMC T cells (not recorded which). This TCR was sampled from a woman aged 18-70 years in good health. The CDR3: CASSGDRGTYGYTF.